This T cell receptor beta chain was retrieved from a study of blood T cell repertoires in COVID-19. Trimming took 4 bases from V and 0 from J, leaving 8 bases between them. Germline V gene data show CDR1 as SGHRS and CDR2 as YFSETQ. The CDR3 is made up of 14 amino acids. Methods used by the authors: From reference gene primer amplification, estimates of nucleated cell counts were derived. Produced via immunoSEQ multiplex PCR; TCRdb's table is partial and in-frame only. V, J and clone size reflect that table, while D and trimming were determined from the DNA. Among 100,000 to 150,000 clones listed, about 81% were seen once.

The clonotype originates from a woman aged 50 to 65 with acute or convalescent COVID-19. J is TRBJ2-1 and V is TRBV5-1; D unresolved. The sequenced material came from peripheral blood. CDR3 residues: CASSATVSYNEQFF. CDR3 coding DNA: TGCGCCAGCAGCGCCACAGTCTCCTACAATGAGCAGTTCTTC.